This TCR beta chain was sequenced for a study of blood T cell repertoires in COVID-19. Study-level background: Sites across the United States, Italy and Spain contributed samples from acute and convalescent COVID-19. T cells, B-cell-depleted T cells, or PBMCs supplied cDNA or gDNA.

In the source study's methods: Estimation of nucleated cell counts was performed using reference gene primer amplification. TCRdb's table, derived via immunoSEQ multiplex PCR, lists solely in-frame clones and lacks some. V and J calls and clone size follow that table, whereas D and trimming were derived from the DNA. The repertoire holds roughly 360,000 clones, with 70% to 85% as singletons. Per germline, CDR1 SNHLY and CDR2 FYNNEI. The CDR3 contains 14 residues. J gave up 1 base and V 7 bases, and 7 bases lay outside the gene matches. This receptor was obtained from a human donor with acute or convalescent COVID-19. The donor label of this sample is uncertain. Sequencing input: peripheral blood. The rearrangement joins TRBV2 to TRBJ2-7, with 7 positions matching TRBD1. CDR3 DNA sequence: TGTGCCAGCATTGACAGGGATTGGTCCTACGAGCAGTACTTC. This translates into CASIDRDWSYEQYF.